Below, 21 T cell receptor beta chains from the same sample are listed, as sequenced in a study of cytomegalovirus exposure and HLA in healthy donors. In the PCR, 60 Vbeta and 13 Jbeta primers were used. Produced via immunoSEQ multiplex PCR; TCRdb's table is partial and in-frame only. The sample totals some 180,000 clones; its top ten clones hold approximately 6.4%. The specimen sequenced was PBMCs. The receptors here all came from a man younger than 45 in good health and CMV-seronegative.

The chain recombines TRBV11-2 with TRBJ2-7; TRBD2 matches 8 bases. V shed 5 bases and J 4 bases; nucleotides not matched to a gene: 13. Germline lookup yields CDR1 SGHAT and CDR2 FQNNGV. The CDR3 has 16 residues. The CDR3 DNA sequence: TGTGCCAGCAGCCCTTCTCTGGGGCAGCGGGAGTACGAGCAGTACTTC. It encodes CASSPSLGQREYEQYF.

As DNA, the CDR3 is TGTGCCAGCAGCTTAGGGCCACAGAGCAATCAGCCCCAGCATTTT. It encodes CASSLGPQSNQPQHF. The chain employs TRBV11-2 and TRBJ1-5; D call uncertain. There are 15 residues in the CDR3. Between the trimmed V and J ends, which lost 1 base and 1 base, there was a span of 8 bases. CDR1 is SGHAT, CDR2 FQNNGV, per germline.

This CDR3 reads CASSSTSTSGDSYEQYF. In DNA form, the CDR3 reads TGTGCCAGCAGTTCAACCTCGACTAGCGGGGACTCCTACGAGCAGTACTTC. J is TRBJ2-7 and V is TRBV28; 11 nucleotides match TRBD2. Germline V gene lookup returns CDR1 MDHEN and CDR2 SYDVKM. This CDR3 region has 17 residues. Trimming removed 4 bases from V and 0 bases from J; junction bases left unmatched: 8. The full variable domain, completed using reference TRBV28 and TRBJ2-7, is DVKVTQSSRYLVKRTGEKVFLECVQDMDHENMFWYRQDPGLGLRLIYFSYDVKMKEKGDIPEGYSVSREKKERFSLILESASTNQTSMYLCASSSTSTSGDSYEQYFGPGTRLTVT.

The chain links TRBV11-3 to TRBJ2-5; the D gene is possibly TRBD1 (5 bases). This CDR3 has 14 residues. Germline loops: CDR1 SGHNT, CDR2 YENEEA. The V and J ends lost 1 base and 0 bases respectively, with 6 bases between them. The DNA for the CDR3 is TGTGCCAGCAGCTTAGGACAGTACCAAGAGACCCAGTACTTC. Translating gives CASSLGQYQETQYF.

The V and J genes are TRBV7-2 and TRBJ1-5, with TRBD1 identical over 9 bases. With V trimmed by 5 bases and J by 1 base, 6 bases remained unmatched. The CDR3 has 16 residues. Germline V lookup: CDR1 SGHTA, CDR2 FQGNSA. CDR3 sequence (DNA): TGTGCCAGCAGCAGTACAGGGGGCCGGAGCAATCAGCCCCAGCATTTT. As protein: CASSSTGGRSNQPQHF.

As DNA, the CDR3 is TGTGCCACTACCAGGGCTAGCGGGAGCGCGAGCTCCTACAATGAGCAGTTCTTC. This translates into CATTRASGSASSYNEQFF. The rearrangement joins TRBV15 to TRBJ2-1; 10 bases align to TRBD2. The CDR3 has 18 residues. Germline V gene sequence: CDR1 LNHNV, CDR2 YYDKDF (reference sequence). V lost 9 bases and J lost 0; bases outside the gene matches: 14.

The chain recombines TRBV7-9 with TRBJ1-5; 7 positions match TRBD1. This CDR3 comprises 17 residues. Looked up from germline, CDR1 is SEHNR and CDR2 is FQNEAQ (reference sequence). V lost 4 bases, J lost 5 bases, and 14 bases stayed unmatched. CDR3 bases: TGTGCCAGCAGCTCGCCCATTCGAGGGGGCCCGGATCAGCCCCAGCATTTT. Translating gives CASSSPIRGGPDQPQHF. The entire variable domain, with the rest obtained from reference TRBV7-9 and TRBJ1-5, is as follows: DTGVSQNPRHKITKRGQNVTFRCDPISEHNRLYWYRQTLGQGPEFLTYFQNEAQLEKSRLLSDRFSAERPKGSFSTLEIQRTEQGDSAMYLCASSSPIRGGPDQPQHFGDGTRLSIL.

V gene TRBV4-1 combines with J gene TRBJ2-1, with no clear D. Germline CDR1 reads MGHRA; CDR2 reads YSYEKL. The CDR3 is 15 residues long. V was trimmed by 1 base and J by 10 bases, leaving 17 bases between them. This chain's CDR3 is CASSQGISIPQEQFF. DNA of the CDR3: TGCGCCAGCAGCCAAGGAATCTCTATACCCCAAGAGCAGTTCTTC.

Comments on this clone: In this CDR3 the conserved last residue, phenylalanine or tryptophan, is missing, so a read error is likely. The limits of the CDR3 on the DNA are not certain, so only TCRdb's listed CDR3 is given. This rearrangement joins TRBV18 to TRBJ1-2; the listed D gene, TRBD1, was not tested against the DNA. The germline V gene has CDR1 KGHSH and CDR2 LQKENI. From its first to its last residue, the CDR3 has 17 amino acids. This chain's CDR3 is CASSRLTGQRSLTPLEM.

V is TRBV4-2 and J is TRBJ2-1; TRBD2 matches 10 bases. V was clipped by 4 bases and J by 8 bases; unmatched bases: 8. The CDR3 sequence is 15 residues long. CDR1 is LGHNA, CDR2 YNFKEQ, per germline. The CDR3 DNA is TGTGCCAGCAGCCGTCAGCGGGAGGGCGGGGATGAGCAGTTCTTC. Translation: CASSRQREGGDEQFF.

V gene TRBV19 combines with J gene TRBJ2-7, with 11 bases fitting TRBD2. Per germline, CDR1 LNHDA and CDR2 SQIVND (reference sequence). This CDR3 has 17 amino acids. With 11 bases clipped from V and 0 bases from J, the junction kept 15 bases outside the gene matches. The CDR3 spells CAAGPTSGVQSSYEQYF. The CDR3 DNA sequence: TGTGCCGCTGGACCGACTAGCGGGGTACAGAGCTCCTACGAGCAGTACTTC.

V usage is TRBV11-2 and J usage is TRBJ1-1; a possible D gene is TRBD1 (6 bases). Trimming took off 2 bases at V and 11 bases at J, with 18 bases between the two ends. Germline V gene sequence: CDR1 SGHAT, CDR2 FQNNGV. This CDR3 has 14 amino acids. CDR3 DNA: TGTGCCAGCAGCTTAAGGGGGACGTCAATTTCGGCTTTCTTT. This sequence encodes CASSLRGTSISAFF.

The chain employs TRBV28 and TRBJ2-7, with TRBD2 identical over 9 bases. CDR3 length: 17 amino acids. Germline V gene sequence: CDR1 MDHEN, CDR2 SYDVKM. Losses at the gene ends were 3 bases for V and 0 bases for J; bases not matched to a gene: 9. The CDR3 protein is CASSFPGLAFSSYEQYF. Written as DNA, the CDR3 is TGTGCCAGCAGTTTCCCGGGACTAGCTTTTTCCTCCTACGAGCAGTACTTC.

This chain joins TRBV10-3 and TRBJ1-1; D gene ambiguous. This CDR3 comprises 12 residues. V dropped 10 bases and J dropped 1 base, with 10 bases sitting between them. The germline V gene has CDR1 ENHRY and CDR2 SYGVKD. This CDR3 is CANGGRNTEAFF. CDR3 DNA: TGTGCCAACGGTGGGAGGAACACTGAAGCTTTCTTT.

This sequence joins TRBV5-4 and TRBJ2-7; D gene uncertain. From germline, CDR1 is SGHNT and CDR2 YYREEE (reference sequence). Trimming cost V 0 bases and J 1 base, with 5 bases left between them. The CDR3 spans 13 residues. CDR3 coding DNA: TGTGCCAGCAGCTTGGGGCAGTCCTACGAGCAGTACTTC. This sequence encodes CASSLGQSYEQYF.

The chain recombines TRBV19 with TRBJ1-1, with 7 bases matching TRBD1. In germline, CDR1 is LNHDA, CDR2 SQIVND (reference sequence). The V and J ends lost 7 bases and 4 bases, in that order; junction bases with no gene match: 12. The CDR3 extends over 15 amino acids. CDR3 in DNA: TGTGCCAGTACCCCTTACGGGGCAGGGGGCACTGAAGCTTTCTTT. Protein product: CASTPYGAGGTEAFF.

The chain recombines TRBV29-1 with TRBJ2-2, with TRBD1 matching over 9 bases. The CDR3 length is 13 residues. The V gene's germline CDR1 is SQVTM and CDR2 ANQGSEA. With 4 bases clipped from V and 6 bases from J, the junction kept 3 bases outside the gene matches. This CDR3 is CSVGDRDPGELFF. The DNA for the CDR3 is TGCAGCGTTGGGGACAGGGACCCCGGGGAGCTGTTTTTT.

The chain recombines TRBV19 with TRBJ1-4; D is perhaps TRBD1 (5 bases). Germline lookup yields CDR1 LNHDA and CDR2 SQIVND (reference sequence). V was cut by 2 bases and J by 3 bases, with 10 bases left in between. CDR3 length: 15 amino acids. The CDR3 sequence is CASSIQGSPNEKLFF. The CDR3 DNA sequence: TGTGCCAGTAGTATACAGGGTAGTCCTAATGAAAAACTGTTTTTT.

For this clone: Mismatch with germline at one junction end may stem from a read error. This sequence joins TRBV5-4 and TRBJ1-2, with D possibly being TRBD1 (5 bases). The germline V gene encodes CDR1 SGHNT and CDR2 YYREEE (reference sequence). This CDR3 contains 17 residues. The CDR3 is CASNLAVGQEANYGYTF. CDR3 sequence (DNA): TGTGCCAGCAACTTGGCCGTGGGGCAGGAAGCTAACTATGGCTACACCTTC.

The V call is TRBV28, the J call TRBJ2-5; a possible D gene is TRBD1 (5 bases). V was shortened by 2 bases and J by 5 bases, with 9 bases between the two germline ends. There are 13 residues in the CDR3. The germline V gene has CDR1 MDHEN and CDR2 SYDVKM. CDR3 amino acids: CASSLRGGETQYF. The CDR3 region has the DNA TGTGCCAGCAGTTTAAGGGGTGGGGAGACCCAGTACTTC.

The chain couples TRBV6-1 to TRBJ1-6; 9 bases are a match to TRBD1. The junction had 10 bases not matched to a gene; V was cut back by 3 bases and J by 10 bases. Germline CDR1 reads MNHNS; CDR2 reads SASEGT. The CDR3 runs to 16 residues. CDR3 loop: CASSETLDRGGSPLHF. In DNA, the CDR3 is TGTGCCAGCAGTGAGACTTTGGACAGGGGAGGATCACCCCTCCACTTT.